This paragraph reports one T cell receptor (beta chain). The data were taken from a study of T cell responses to AZD1222 COVID-19 vaccine. Background on the study: Second doses at about 4 or about 12 weeks were pooled.

Germline V lookup: CDR1 SQVTM, CDR2 ANQGSEA. Trimming took off 6 bases at V and 5 bases at J, with 16 bases between the two ends. This CDR3 has 13 residues. Sequencing was performed with immunoSEQ multiplex PCR; in TCRdb, only in-frame clones are kept and a portion is missing. This table has over 95,000 clones, 80% to 90% appearing once. This chain links TRBV29-1 with TRBJ1-2, with D perhaps matching TRBD1 (5 bases). This TCR was recovered from an adult in good health. The sample in question was peripheral blood, obtained on day 0 of AZD1222 vaccination. The CDR3 protein is CSVDAGTRYGYTF. The CDR3 DNA is TGCAGCGTCGACGCGGGGACTAGATATGGCTACACCTTC.